This T cell receptor beta chain came from a study of blood T cell repertoires in COVID-19. J gave up 5 bases and V 5 bases, and 10 bases lay outside the gene matches. The length of the CDR3 is 15 residues. Germline CDR1 and CDR2: SGHDT and YYEEEE. As processed by the authors: Estimates of nucleated cell counts were drawn from the amplification of reference gene primers. The repertoire was sequenced with immunoSEQ multiplex PCR; TCRdb's copy has only in-frame clones and lacks some. Clone size and V and J calls were adopted from that table, with D and trimming inferred from the DNA. The sample has hundreds of thousands of clones; almost 90% are singletons.

The origin of this receptor is an elderly man with acute or convalescent COVID-19. The V and J genes are TRBV5-6 and TRBJ2-5, with TRBD1 identical over 9 bases. The material sequenced was peripheral blood. The CDR3 spells CASSSGQGSRETQYF. For the CDR3, the DNA is TGTGCCAGCAGTTCCGGACAGGGGTCTAGGGAGACCCAGTACTTC.